This TCR beta chain was recovered during a study of cytotoxic CD8 clonotypes in ibrutinib-treated CLL. Study background: Averaging across samples gave about 230,000 productive templates and roughly 100,000 productive rearrangements.

On this clone itself: Its cognate antigen is unknown.

This CDR3 contains 17 residues. Trimming removed 2 bases from V and 3 bases from J; junction bases left unmatched: 10. The germline V gene has CDR1 ENHRY and CDR2 SYGVKD. Study-level findings and limits: Increased clonality at ibrutinib response gave way to a return toward baseline at progression. In comparison with age-matched healthy donors, baseline clonality was higher and tracked circulating CD8+ T-cell counts. Progressing and sustained-remission patients had different sampling times.

Repertoires were generated with immunoSEQ multiplex PCR, while TCRdb's copy carries only in-frame clones and drops some. Here the sample spans 70,000 to 80,000 clones, roughly 85% being singletons. The receptor comes from a human donor with chronic lymphocytic leukemia. The gene calls are TRBV10-3 and TRBJ2-5; 9 nucleotides line up with TRBD2. Specimen: PBMCs, collected after 24 months of ibrutinib treatment. CDR3 nucleotides: TGTGCCATCAGTGAGGGGGCCGGGCTAGCGGGAAAAGAGACCCAGTACTTC. The encoded protein is CAISEGAGLAGKETQYF.